This T cell receptor (beta chain) is from a study of T cell responses to AZD1222 COVID-19 vaccine. About the research overall: Investigators merged groups given second doses at roughly 4 or roughly 12 weeks. Overall study results and limits: Mostly white British, mostly female donors; authors suggested clonal diversity may be underestimated. Without day 14 samples, only post-peak T cell repertoires were studied. Baseline seropositivity characterized only a handful of AZD1222 recipients.

This CDR3 has 13 residues. Germline V gene lookup returns CDR1 MNHEY and CDR2 SMNVEV (reference sequence). V was cut by 3 bases and J by 5 bases, with 10 bases left in between. The assay was immunoSEQ multiplex PCR, and TCRdb's table has in-frame clones only and misses some. The sample contains 130,000 to 150,000 clones, approximately 90% of which appear only once. Concerning this clone: Its target is not known.

The V gene is TRBV27, the J gene TRBJ1-1; D gene unclear. The origin of this receptor is an adult in good health. The sequenced sample was peripheral blood, obtained on day 0 of AZD1222 vaccination. The CDR3 is CASSLGPSTEAFF. DNA of the CDR3: TGTGCCAGCAGTTTGGGTCCGTCAACTGAAGCTTTCTTT.